These T cell receptor beta chains were read from a single sample in a study of PD-L1 blockade in urothelial cancer. The table came from immunoSEQ multiplex PCR; TCRdb's copy has only in-frame clones and leaves some out. The table includes 54,000 or so clones, about four fifths detected once. The material sequenced was PBMCs, taken around atezolizumab (anti-PD-L1) treatment. The receptors stem from a man aged 45-65 years with urothelial cancer. CDR3s include the opening cysteine and the closing phenylalanine or tryptophan. D genes are given only for firm matches. The size field is filled for only some rows; it gives once, few, many or a size class.

d_call	clone_size	cdr3_length	j_call	v_call	cdr3_aa	cdr3_nt
TRBD2	NA	16	TRBJ2-3	TRBV27	CASSLGLAGGTDTQYF	TGTGCCAGCAGTTTAGGACTAGCGGGAGGCACAGATACGCAGTATTTT
NA	NA	17	TRBJ1-5	TRBV7-2	CASSLENRPNRNQPQHF	TGTGCCAGCAGCTTAGAAAACAGGCCTAACCGTAATCAGCCCCAGCATTTT
TRBD1	NA	13	TRBJ1-5	TRBV7-9	CASSFQGAQPQHF	TGTGCCAGCAGCTTTCAGGGGGCTCAGCCCCAGCATTTT
TRBD1	once	15	TRBJ2-7	TRBV23-1	CASSHPGQGVYEQYF	TGCGCCAGCAGTCACCCGGGACAGGGGGTCTACGAGCAGTACTTC
NA	NA	14	TRBJ2-7	TRBV28	CASTRAGLSYEQYF	TGTGCCAGCACCCGCGCGGGCCTCTCCTACGAGCAGTACTTC
TRBD1	NA	14	TRBJ1-4	TRBV29-1	CSVIGTGFNEKLFF	TGCAGCGTTATCGGGACAGGTTTTAATGAAAAACTGTTTTTT
NA	NA	14	TRBJ2-5	TRBV18	CASSRLPAQETQYF	TGTGCCAGCTCAAGACTACCGGCCCAAGAGACCCAGTACTTC
TRBD1	NA	15	TRBJ2-3	TRBV27	CASRAGTGALDTQYF	TGTGCCAGCAGGGCCGGGACAGGGGCGCTAGATACGCAGTATTTT
NA	NA	14	TRBJ2-5	TRBV9	CASSPLIIGGTQYF	TGTGCCAGCAGCCCACTGATTATAGGGGGGACCCAGTACTTC
TRBD1	NA	22	TRBJ1-1	TRBV10-3	CAISRSHPRPGTGYGRDTEAFF	TGTGCCATCAGCCGATCACACCCAAGACCCGGGACAGGATACGGCCGGGACACTGAAGCTTTCTTT
TRBD1	NA	14	TRBJ2-2	TRBV10-3	CAISGTGNTGELFF	TGTGCCATCAGTGGGACAGGTAACACCGGGGAGCTGTTTTTT
NA	NA	16	TRBJ2-7	TRBV2	CASISPSRTDSYEQYF	TGTGCCAGCATCTCCCCGAGTCGCACCGACTCCTACGAGCAGTACTTC
NA	NA	15	TRBJ2-4	TRBV28	CASSPQRLRGYIQYF	TGTGCCAGCAGTCCCCAGAGGCTTCGGGGTTACATTCAGTACTTC
TRBD1	once	15	TRBJ2-7	TRBV7-9	CASSGRGLKAYEQYF	TGTGCCAGCAGCGGCAGGGGGCTAAAAGCCTACGAGCAGTACTTC
NA	NA	18	TRBJ2-7	TRBV6-7	CASSYSMTGTQNSYEQYF	TGTGCCAGCAGTTACTCGATGACAGGCACGCAGAACTCCTACGAGCAGTACTTC
TRBD1	NA	14	TRBJ1-1	TRBV27	CASSSTGWDTEAFF	TGTGCCAGCAGTTCGACAGGGTGGGACACTGAAGCTTTCTTT
NA	NA	14	TRBJ2-7	TRBV5-4	CASSRFGVFYEQYF	TGTGCCAGCAGCCGATTCGGGGTTTTCTACGAGCAGTACTTC
NA	NA	17	TRBJ2-2	TRBV15	CATSSLVAEPNTGELFF	TGTGCCACCAGCAGTCTCGTGGCGGAGCCGAACACCGGGGAGCTGTTTTTT
TRBD1	NA	16	TRBJ2-7	TRBV7-9	CASSSTTGQGLYEQYF	TGTGCCAGCAGCTCTACCACGGGACAGGGCCTATACGAGCAGTACTTC
TRBD2	few	20	TRBJ2-3	TRBV10-2	CASRQIFRTSGIQGTDTQYF	TGCGCCAGCAGACAAATATTTCGGACTAGCGGGATCCAGGGAACAGATACGCAGTATTTT
TRBD2	NA	13	TRBJ2-7	TRBV5-1	CASSSGGFHEQYF	TGCGCCAGCAGCTCGGGGGGGTTCCACGAGCAGTACTTC
NA	NA	15	TRBJ2-3	TRBV6-5	CASSYRGVNRDTQYF	TGTGCCAGCAGTTACCGGGGAGTCAATCGGGATACGCAGTATTTT
TRBD2	NA	18	TRBJ2-5	TRBV10-2	CASSPRGLAGGLEETQYF	TGCGCCAGCAGTCCCAGGGGGCTAGCGGGGGGGCTGGAAGAGACCCAGTACTTC
NA	NA	14	TRBJ1-5	TRBV5-4	CASSLGGAHQPQHF	TGTGCCAGCAGTCTAGGGGGGGCGCATCAGCCCCAGCATTTT
NA	NA	13	TRBJ2-2	TRBV15	CATSGGRTGELFF	TGTGCCACCAGCGGCGGAAGGACCGGGGAGCTGTTTTTT
TRBD2	NA	15	TRBJ2-3	TRBV9	CASSLTSGGTDTQYF	TGTGCCAGCAGCCTCACTAGCGGGGGAACAGATACGCAGTATTTT
NA	NA	16	TRBJ2-1	TRBV5-6	CASGPRGTGDANEQFF	TGTGCCAGCGGACCGCGGGGGACAGGCGACGCGAATGAGCAGTTCTTC
NA	NA	12	TRBJ2-7	TRBV1	CTSSQDHYEQYF	TGCACCAGCAGCCAAGATCACTACGAGCAGTACTTC
NA	NA	12	TRBJ1-4	TRBV11-3	CASSQQGGKLFF	TGTGCCAGCAGCCAACAGGGTGGAAAACTGTTTTTT
NA	NA	16	TRBJ2-2	TRBV5-1	CASRQNPGSNTGELFF	TGCGCCAGTAGGCAGAACCCCGGGTCTAACACCGGGGAGCTGTTTTTT
TRBD1	NA	15	TRBJ1-1	TRBV12-5	CASGLGQGPSSEAFF	TGTGCTAGTGGTCTCGGACAGGGCCCCAGCTCTGAAGCTTTCTTT
TRBD1	NA	14	TRBJ2-7	TRBV10-3	CAIRVQGAAYEQYF	TGTGCCATCAGGGTACAGGGGGCGGCCTACGAGCAGTACTTC
NA	NA	15	TRBJ1-6	TRBV29-1	CSVEDRPRGSSPLHF	TGCAGCGTTGAAGATCGGCCGCGCGGGAGTTCACCCCTCCACTTT
NA	NA	12	TRBJ2-7	TRBV4-3	CASRDFTGEQYF	TGCGCCAGCCGGGACTTTACTGGCGAGCAGTACTTC
TRBD1	NA	13	TRBJ2-7	TRBV19	CASSMGQGSEQYF	TGTGCCAGTAGTATGGGACAGGGGTCCGAGCAGTACTTC
NA	NA	16	TRBJ1-5	TRBV28	CASSFSKNRFNQPQHF	TGTGCCAGCAGTTTTTCGAAGAACAGGTTCAATCAGCCCCAGCATTTT
NA	NA	15	TRBJ2-7	TRBV7-9	CASSREGGTTYEQYF	TGTGCCAGCAGCCGCGAGGGAGGTACCACCTACGAGCAGTACTTC
TRBD1	NA	19	TRBJ1-6	TRBV7-6	CASSPGLGQTPSYNSPLHF	TGTGCCAGCAGCCCCGGGCTGGGACAGACACCCTCCTATAATTCACCCCTCCACTTT
TRBD1	few	16	TRBJ1-1	TRBV12-5	CASGLDRTGTNTEAFF	TGTGCTAGTGGTTTGGATCGGACAGGGACGAACACTGAAGCTTTCTTT
TRBD1	NA	14	TRBJ2-7	TRBV11-2	CASSYAGQGNEQYF	TGTGCCAGCAGCTACGCCGGACAGGGAAACGAGCAGTACTTC
TRBD2	NA	15	TRBJ2-1	TRBV6-6	CATTGGSLGAYEQFF	TGTGCCACCACGGGGGGTTCATTGGGCGCCTATGAGCAGTTCTTC